This T cell receptor (beta chain) was found in a study of blood T cell repertoires in COVID-19. Generated by immunoSEQ multiplex PCR, the TCRdb table keeps only in-frame clones and is missing some. The data contain about half a million clones, 70% to 90% of them singletons. Trimming pared 1 base from V and 3 bases from J, leaving 10 bases between. Germline CDR1 reads SGHDN; CDR2 reads FVKESK. The length of the CDR3 is 14 residues. The TCR originated in a human donor in a cohort sampled during active COVID-19. Input material: peripheral blood. The V and J genes are TRBV14 and TRBJ2-7; TRBD1 might be the D (5 bases). Here the CDR3 reads CASSQVQGFYEQYF. CDR3 nucleotide sequence: TGTGCCAGCAGCCAAGTTCAGGGTTTCTACGAGCAGTACTTC.